What follows describes a single T cell receptor beta chain. This clone was found a few times. Its antigen specificity is not known. The sample holds no much larger clone one base away, and base qualities are not on file. In the paper's terms, the time point label means: baseline before first vaccination. Vaccinee samples came from UK trials COV001 and COV002, including a single-blind randomized controlled phase 2/3 trial of AZD1222 (ChAdOx1 nCoV-19) in healthy adults. Trial participant PBMC samples were collected at day 0 and day 28 after the second dose for TCRbeta chain sequencing. The CDR3 regions of human TCRbeta chains were subjected to immunosequencing. As for how the authors treated the data: TCRs in the repertoires were compared against a reference library of SARS-CoV-2-specific TCRs that had been generated with the MIRA antigen-specificity platform. Breadth was defined as the fraction of unique TCRs that were SARS-CoV-2-associated, and depth was defined as the fraction of total T cells that were SARS-CoV-2-associated. Using the MIRA data, each spike-specific TCR was mapped to the spike region that the TCR reacts to and placed in a CD4 or CD8 class. Log10-transformed breadth and depth values were compared by one-way ANOVA with Sidak's multiple comparisons tests. Here the immuneACCESS table is served through TCRdb, limited to in-frame sequences with V and J called. Missing clones are a known gap in these copies; in checked studies unresolved V genes cover under half, and the rest lacks a known reason. The V and J calls and clone size were taken over from that table, and D and trimming were inferred from the DNA. The sample profile shows 100,000 to 150,000 clones; about 87% of them were found once. The ten largest account for about 4.7% of the sample.

Measured from the cysteine to the phenylalanine, the CDR3 is 13 residues long. CDR3 DNA is the only sequence kept; it has 39 bases, read in frame from the first base. The germline V gene yields KGHDR for CDR1 and SFDVKD for CDR2. Deletion took 5 bases off V and 4 bases off J, with a span of 10 bases between the germline ends. This specimen comes from a study of T cell responses to AZD1222 COVID-19 vaccine listed by TCRdb under 2021. Describing the broader study: AZD1222 recipients with second doses at about 4 weeks or about 12 weeks were pooled, because spike-specific TCR depth and breadth did not differ between schedules. Trial participants were enrolled into age subgroups of 18-55, 56-69 and 70-plus years, which contained 148, 28 and 57 TCR-sequenced participants, respectively. A total of about 240 trial participants underwent TCR sequencing, of whom 207 received two doses of AZD1222 and around 25 received two doses of the MenACWY control vaccine. General study outcomes and caveats: Most participants were white British and females outnumbered males, and the authors suggested that clonal diversity may have been underestimated. Only five or six AZD1222 recipients were SARS-CoV-2 seropositive at baseline, limiting conclusions about previously exposed vaccinees. Vaccine-associated CD4 TCRs spanned the whole spike protein, with dominant responses in regions 160-218 and 743-854. Because no samples from the day 14 peak response were available, repertoires could be characterized only after the peak T cell response. Spike-specific TCR breadth and depth rose significantly after two AZD1222 doses compared with day 0 and with MenACWY recipients. In the small 56-69-year group, the increase in depth fell short of significance, most likely because of low power. Reportedly, almost half of the unique spike-specific TCRs recognized epitopes lying outside the regions that are mutated in the B.1.351 and B.1.1.7 variants.

The clonotype was recovered from an adult in good health. The chain is assembled from TRBV24-1 and TRBJ1-1; too little of a D gene remains to name it. Sample: peripheral blood, taken on day 0 of AZD1222 vaccination. CDR3 protein: CATSAEFSTEAFF. The bases read TGTGCCACCAGTGCTGAGTTTTCCACTGAAGCTTTCTTT.